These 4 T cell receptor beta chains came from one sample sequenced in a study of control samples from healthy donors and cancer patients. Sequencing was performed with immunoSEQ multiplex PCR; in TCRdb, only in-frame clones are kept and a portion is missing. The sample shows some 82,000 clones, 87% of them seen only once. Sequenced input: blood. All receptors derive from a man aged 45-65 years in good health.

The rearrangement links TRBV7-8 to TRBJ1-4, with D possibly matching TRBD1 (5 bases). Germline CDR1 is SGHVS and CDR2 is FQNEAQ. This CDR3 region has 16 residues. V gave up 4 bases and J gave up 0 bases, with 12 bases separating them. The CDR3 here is CASSSRQTATNEKLFF. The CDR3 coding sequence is TGTGCCAGCAGCTCAAGACAGACAGCAACTAATGAAAAACTGTTTTTT.

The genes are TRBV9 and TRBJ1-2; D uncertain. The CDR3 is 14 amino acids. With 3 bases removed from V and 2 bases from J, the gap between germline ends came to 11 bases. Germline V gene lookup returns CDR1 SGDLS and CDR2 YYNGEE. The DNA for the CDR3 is TGTGCCAGCAGCGCCCCCACCGACAACTATGGCTACACCTTC. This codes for CASSAPTDNYGYTF.

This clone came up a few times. The CDR3 region is CASSQRTGENSPLHF. For the CDR3, the DNA is TGTGCCAGCAGCCAAAGGACAGGGGAGAATTCACCCCTCCACTTT. This chain links TRBV2 with TRBJ1-6; 9 bases match TRBD1. The germline CDR1 and CDR2 sequences are SNHLY and FYNNEI. CDR3 length: 15 amino acids. V trimming: 6 bases; J trimming: 7 bases; junction bases outside the gene matches: 7.

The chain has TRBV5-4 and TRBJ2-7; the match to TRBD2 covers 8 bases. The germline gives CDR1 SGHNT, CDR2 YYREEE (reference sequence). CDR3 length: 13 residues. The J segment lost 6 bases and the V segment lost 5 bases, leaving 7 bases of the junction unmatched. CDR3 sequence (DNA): TGTGCCAGCAGATCCGGACTAGCCGCCGAGCAGTACTTC. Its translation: CASRSGLAAEQYF.